This T cell receptor beta chain was documented in a study of blood T cell repertoires in COVID-19 (TCRdb year 2020). Describing the broader study: The collaborator samples originated in the United States, Italy and Spain and spanned the acute and convalescent phases of COVID-19. A de-identified subject ID, COVID-19 status, age in years and sex were almost always included in the sample metadata. Where available, HLA class I and class II types were taken from metadata supplied by the sample provider and were not determined by assay-based typing. Samples were obtained from the ongoing ImmuneRACE study (first 160 participants) and from approximately 1,200 subjects provided by 6 global collaborators. The dataset comprised deeply sampled blood TCRbeta repertoires from subjects exposed to, actively infected with, or recovered from COVID-19. The material from the prospective study consisted of cDNA or gDNA derived from T cells, B-cell-depleted T cells, or PBMCs. The repertoires were released in a freely available public database meant as a resource for research on the immune response to SARS-CoV-2. What the authors observed across the whole study: Clinical and demographic metadata were provided uncurated, with the amount varying by source and participant.

Whole blood was collected in K2EDTA tubes by collaborating institutions according to the institutions' own protocols. Collaborator samples were shipped for TCRbeta analysis as frozen whole blood, isolated PBMCs, or DNA extracted from either sample type. Concerning this clone itself: Its antigen has not been determined. No base quality values were provided; no much bigger clone lies one nucleotide off.

V lost 0 bases and J lost 6 bases, and the count of bases not matched to a germline gene is 5. The germline V gene (reference sequence) supplies CDR1 LNHNV and CDR2 YYDKDF. There are 16 amino acids in the CDR3, from cysteine to phenylalanine inclusive. The read is trimmed to its CDR3 DNA, 48 bases read in frame from base 1. TCRbeta CDR3 regions were amplified from genomic DNA using the immunoSEQ Assay, a bias-controlled multiplex PCR. The original methods were these. The number of nucleated cells in each sample was estimated by amplification of reference gene primers within the assay. To quantify the absolute abundance of each unique TCRbeta CDR3 rearrangement, sequence reads were collapsed and filtered. For each sample, productive Simpson clonality was calculated as the square root of Simpson's diversity index across productive rearrangements. Drawn from immuneACCESS, this table holds only the in-frame rearrangements with V and J called that TCRdb kept. Clones are partly lost; checked studies trace under half to an unresolved V gene and leave the rest unexplained. Clone size and V and J calls were adopted from that table, with D and trimming inferred from the DNA. This sample has 70,000 to 80,000 clones in its table, and about 86% of those were observed once. The leading ten clones occupy roughly a sixth of the sample.

The receptor comes from an elderly man in a cohort sampled during active COVID-19. The rearranged chain carries TRBV15 and TRBJ1-6; 7 central bases correspond to TRBD1. Sequencing used peripheral blood. The CDR3 region reads CATSRDKGAANSPLHF. The DNA sequence reads TGTGCCACCAGCAGAGATAAGGGGGCGGCTAATTCACCCCTCCACTTT.